These T cell receptor beta chains were read from a single sample in a study of blood T cell repertoires in COVID-19. Only in-frame clones appear in the TCRdb table, and some are missing; sequencing was by immunoSEQ multiplex PCR. This table holds 120,000 to 150,000 clones, 75% to 90% found once. The material sequenced was peripheral blood. Receptors were obtained from a human donor in a cohort sampled during active COVID-19. Each CDR3 is given with its conserved first and last residue. Fields, in order: J gene, V gene, CDR3 protein.

>TRBJ1-1|TRBV9
CASRGDLNRGEAFF
>TRBJ1-1|TRBV10-3
CAISESYSDRLNTEAFF
>TRBJ2-1|TRBV7-9
CASSSTGTDPQSSYNEQFF
>TRBJ2-5|TRBV11-2
CASSEGPSGGETQYF
>TRBJ2-7|TRBV28
CASRTPQARPLGEQYF
>TRBJ2-3|TRBV11-1
CASSQARGPDTQYF
>TRBJ1-1|TRBV6-6
CASSTSRGLTEAFF
>TRBJ1-2|TRBV6-5
CASSYEGAGYGYTF
>TRBJ1-5|TRBV6-5
CASSQVVFQPQHF
>TRBJ1-5|TRBV4-2
CASSQRMVKGAFNQPQHF
>TRBJ2-7|TRBV7-2
CASSPQGTYEQYF
>TRBJ2-1|TRBV7-2
CASSPWSSGGRNEQFF
>TRBJ1-1|TRBV5-1
CASSPAFEERSTEAFF
>TRBJ2-1|TRBV9
CASSRGSYNEQFF
>TRBJ2-1|TRBV19
CASSIGGAEQFF
>TRBJ2-3|TRBV19
CASKETEQGSTDTQYF
>TRBJ1-5|TRBV10-2
CASSESPGGNQPQHF
>TRBJ2-1|TRBV29-1
CSVDAGGNEQFF
>TRBJ1-5|TRBV28
CASRQGYSNQPQHF
>TRBJ2-3|TRBV6-4
CASSEFASGGSTDTQYF
>TRBJ2-1|TRBV6-5
CASSLGGRTFF
>TRBJ1-5|TRBV19
CASSQGGFSNQPQHF
>TRBJ2-2|TRBV27
CASSLRQANTGELFF
>TRBJ1-1|TRBV9
CASSPSPIFRGATEAFF
>TRBJ1-3|TRBV28
CASSFGPTQSGGVEYTGNTIYF
>TRBJ1-2|TRBV29-1
CSATQGLTYGYTF
>TRBJ2-3|TRBV12-3/TRBV12-4
CASSQTDTQYF
>TRBJ2-2|TRBV5-1
CASSPAAGGSGELFF
>TRBJ2-3|TRBV24-1
CATRQVGTDTQYF
>TRBJ2-1|TRBV11-2
CASSLAFWGGRNEQFF
>TRBJ2-5|TRBV2
CARSPGLAQETQYF
>TRBJ1-5|TRBV28
CASSSTGSQHF
>TRBJ1-6|TRBV4-1
CASSLSGQDNSPLHF
>TRBJ1-4|TRBV7-9
CASSPWTDLYGSNEKLFF
>TRBJ2-1|TRBV2
CASSGQGANNEQFF
>TRBJ1-3|TRBV15
CATSLPRGGGNTIYF
>TRBJ1-1|TRBV2
CASRRDREVTEAFF
>TRBJ1-1|TRBV28
CASSLPDSMNTEAFF